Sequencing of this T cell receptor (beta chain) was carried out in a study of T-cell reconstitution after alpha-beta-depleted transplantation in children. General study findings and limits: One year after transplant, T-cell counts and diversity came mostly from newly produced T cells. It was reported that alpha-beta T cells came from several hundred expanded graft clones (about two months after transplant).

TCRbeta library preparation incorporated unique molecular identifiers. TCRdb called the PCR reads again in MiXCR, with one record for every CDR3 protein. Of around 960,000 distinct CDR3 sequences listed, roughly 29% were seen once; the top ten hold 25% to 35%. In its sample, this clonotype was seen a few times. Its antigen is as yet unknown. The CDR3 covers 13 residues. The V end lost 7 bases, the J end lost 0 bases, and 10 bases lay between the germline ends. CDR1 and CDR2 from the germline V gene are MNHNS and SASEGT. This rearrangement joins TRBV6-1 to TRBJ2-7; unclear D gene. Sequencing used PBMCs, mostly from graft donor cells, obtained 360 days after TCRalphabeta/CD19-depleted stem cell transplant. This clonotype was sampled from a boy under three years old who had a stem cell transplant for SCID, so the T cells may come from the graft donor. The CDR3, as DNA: TGTGCCAGCATGGGCCGTATCTCCTACGAGCAGTACTTC. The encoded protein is CASMGRISYEQYF.